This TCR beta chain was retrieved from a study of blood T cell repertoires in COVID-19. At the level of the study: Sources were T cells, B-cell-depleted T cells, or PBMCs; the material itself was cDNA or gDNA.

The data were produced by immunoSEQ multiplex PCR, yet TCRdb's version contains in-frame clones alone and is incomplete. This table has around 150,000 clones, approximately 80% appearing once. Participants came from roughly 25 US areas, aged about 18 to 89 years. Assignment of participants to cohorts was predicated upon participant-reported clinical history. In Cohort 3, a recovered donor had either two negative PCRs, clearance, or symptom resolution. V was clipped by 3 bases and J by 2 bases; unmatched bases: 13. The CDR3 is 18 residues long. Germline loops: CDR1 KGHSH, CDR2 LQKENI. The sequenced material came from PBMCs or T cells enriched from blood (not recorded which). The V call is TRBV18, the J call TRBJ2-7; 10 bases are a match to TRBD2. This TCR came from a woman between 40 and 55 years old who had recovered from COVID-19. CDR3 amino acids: CASSPYPSGGAAPYEQYF. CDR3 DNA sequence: TGTGCCAGCTCACCGTACCCTAGCGGGGGCGCCGCCCCCTACGAGCAGTACTTC.